The TCR beta chain under discussion was sequenced for a study of blood T cell repertoires in COVID-19. Assay used: immunoSEQ multiplex PCR; TCRdb lists only in-frame clones, some missing. The table includes 100,000 or so clones, 90% to 95% detected once. V was clipped by 1 base and J by 7 bases, with 14 bases between them. The CDR3 has 15 residues. CDR1 is KGHSH, CDR2 LQKENI, per germline. The chain carries TRBV18 and TRBJ2-1; D may be TRBD2 (6 bases). The specimen sequenced was peripheral blood. The origin of this receptor is a human donor with active COVID-19. The donor label of this sample is uncertain. The CDR3 loop reads CASSPLRQGRNEQFF. As DNA, the CDR3 is TGTGCCAGCTCACCACTCAGGCAAGGGAGGAATGAGCAGTTCTTC. The full variable domain, its missing parts supplied by reference TRBV18 and TRBJ2-1, is NAGVMQNPRHLVRRRGQEARLRCSPMKGHSHVYWYRQLPEEGLKFMVYLQKENIIDESGMPKERFSAEFPKEGPSILRIQQVVRGDSAAYFCASSPLRQGRNEQFFGPGTRLTVL.